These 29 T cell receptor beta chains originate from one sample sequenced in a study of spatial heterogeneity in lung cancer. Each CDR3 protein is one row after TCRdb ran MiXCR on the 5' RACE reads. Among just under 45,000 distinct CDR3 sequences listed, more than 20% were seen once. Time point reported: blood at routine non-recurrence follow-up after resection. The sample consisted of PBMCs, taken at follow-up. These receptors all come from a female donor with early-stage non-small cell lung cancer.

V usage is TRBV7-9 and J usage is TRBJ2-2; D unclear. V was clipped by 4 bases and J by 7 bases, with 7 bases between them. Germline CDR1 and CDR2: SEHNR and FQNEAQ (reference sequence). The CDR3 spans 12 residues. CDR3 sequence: CASSWGHGELFF. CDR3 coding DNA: TGTGCCAGCAGCTGGGGTCACGGGGAGCTGTTTTTT.

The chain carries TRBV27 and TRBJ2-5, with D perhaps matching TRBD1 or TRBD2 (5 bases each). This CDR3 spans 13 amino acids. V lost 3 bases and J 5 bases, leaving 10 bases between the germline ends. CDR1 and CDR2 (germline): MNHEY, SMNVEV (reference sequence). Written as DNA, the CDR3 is TGTGCCAGCAGTTTGGCAGGGACGGAGACCCAGTACTTC. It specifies CASSLAGTETQYF.

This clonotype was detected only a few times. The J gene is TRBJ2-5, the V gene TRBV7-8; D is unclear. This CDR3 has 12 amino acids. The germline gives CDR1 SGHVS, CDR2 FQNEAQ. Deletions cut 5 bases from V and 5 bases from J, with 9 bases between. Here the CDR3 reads CASSRFGETQYF. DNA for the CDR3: TGTGCCAGCAGCCGTTTTGGTGAGACCCAGTACTTC.

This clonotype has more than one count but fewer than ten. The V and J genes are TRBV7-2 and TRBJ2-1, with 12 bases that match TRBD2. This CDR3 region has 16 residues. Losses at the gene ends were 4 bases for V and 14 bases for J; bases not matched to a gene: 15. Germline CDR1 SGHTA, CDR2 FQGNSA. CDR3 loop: CASSSTMLLAGGRKFF. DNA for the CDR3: TGTGCCAGCAGCTCAACAATGCTCCTAGCGGGGGGGCGGAAGTTCTTC.

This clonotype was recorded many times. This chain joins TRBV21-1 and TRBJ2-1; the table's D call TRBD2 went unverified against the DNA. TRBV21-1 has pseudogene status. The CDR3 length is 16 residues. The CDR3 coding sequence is TGTGCCAGCAGCTCCCCCGGGACTAGAAACTACAATGAGCAGTTCTTC. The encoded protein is CASSSPGTRNYNEQFF.

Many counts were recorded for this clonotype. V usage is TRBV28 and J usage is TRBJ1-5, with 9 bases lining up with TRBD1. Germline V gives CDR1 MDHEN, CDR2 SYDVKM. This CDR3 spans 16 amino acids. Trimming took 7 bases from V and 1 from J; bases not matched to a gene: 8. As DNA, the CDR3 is TGTGCCAGCATCCCAAACAGGGGGCGCAGCAATCAGCCCCAGCATTTT. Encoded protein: CASIPNRGRSNQPQHF.

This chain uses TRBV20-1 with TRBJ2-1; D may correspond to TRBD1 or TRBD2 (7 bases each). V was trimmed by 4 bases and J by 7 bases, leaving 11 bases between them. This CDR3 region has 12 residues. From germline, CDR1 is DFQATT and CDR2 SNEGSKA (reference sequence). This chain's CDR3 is CSATQGGNEQFF. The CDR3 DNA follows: TGCAGTGCTACCCAGGGGGGGAATGAGCAGTTCTTC.

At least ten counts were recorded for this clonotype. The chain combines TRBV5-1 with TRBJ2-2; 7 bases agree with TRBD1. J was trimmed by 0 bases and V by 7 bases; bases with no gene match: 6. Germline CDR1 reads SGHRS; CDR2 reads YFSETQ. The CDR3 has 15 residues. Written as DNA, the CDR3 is TGCGCCAGCTGGGACAGCAAAGCGAACACCGGGGAGCTGTTTTTT. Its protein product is CASWDSKANTGELFF.

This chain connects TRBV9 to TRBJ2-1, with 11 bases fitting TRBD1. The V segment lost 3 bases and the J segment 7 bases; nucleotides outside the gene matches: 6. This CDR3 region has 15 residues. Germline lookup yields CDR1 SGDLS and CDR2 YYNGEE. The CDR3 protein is CASSGTGGVWNEQFF. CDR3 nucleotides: TGTGCCAGCAGCGGGACAGGGGGCGTTTGGAATGAGCAGTTCTTC. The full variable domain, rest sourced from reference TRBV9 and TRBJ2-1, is DSGVTQTPKHLITATGQRVTLRCSPRSGDLSVYWYQQSLDQGLQFLIQYYNGEERAKGNILERFSAQQFPDLHSELNLSSLELGDSALYFCASSGTGGVWNEQFFGPGTRLTVL.

The CDR3 sequence is CASSLGLAGRTDTQYF. DNA of the CDR3: TGTGCCAGCAGCTTGGGACTAGCGGGACGCACAGATACGCAGTATTTT. This chain links TRBV7-3 with TRBJ2-3; the match to TRBD2 covers 13 bases. The trim removed 3 bases at V and 1 base at J, leaving 1 base unmatched. Germline CDR1 is SGHTA and CDR2 is FQGTGA. This CDR3 region has 16 residues.

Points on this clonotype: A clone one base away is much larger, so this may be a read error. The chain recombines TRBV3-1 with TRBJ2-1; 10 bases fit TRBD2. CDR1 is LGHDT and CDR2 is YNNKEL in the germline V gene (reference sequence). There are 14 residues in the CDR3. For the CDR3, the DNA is TGTGTCAGCAGCCGGACTAGCGGTTACAATGAGCAGTTCTTC. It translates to CVSSRTSGYNEQFF.

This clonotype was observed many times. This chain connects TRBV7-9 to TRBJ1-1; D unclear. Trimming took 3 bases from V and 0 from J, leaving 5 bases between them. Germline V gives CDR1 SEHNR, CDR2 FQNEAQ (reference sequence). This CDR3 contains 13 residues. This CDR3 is CASSLWMNTEAFF. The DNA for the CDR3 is TGTGCCAGCAGCTTGTGGATGAACACTGAAGCTTTCTTT.

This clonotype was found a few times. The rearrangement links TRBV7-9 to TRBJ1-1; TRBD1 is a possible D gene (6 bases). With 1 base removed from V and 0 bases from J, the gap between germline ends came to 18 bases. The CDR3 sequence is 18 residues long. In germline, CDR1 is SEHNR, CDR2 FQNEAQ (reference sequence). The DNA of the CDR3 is TGTGCCAGCAGCTTAGGGGGGCGGCAGGTAGTCTTGAACACTGAAGCTTTCTTT. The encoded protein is CASSLGGRQVVLNTEAFF.

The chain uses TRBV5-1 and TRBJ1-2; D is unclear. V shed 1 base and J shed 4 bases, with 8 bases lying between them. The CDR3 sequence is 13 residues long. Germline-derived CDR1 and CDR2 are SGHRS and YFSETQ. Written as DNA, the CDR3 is TGCGCCAGCAGCTTGAGGGAGGCCTATGGCTACACCTTC. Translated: CASSLREAYGYTF.

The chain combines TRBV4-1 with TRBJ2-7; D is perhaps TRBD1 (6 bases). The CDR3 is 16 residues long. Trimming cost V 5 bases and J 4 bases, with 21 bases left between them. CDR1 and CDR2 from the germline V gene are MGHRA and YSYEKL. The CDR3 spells CASSAFPPDRPYEQYV. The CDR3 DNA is TGCGCCAGCAGCGCGTTCCCTCCTGACAGGCCTTACGAGCAGTACGTC.

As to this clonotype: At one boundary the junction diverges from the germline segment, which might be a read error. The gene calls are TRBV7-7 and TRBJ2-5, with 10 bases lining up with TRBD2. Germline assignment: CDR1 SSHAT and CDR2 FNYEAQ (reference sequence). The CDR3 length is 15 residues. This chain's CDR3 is CASSSTLAGAVDQYF. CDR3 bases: TGTGCTAGCAGTTCGACGCTAGCGGGAGCAGTGGACCAGTACTTC.

As DNA, the CDR3 is TGTGCCAGCAGCCAAGAGCTAGCGGTAAAGACCCAGTACTTC. Amino acid sequence: CASSQELAVKTQYF. This chain uses TRBV3-1 with TRBJ2-5; 7 bases align to TRBD2. Per the germline V gene, CDR1 is LGHDT and CDR2 is YNNKEL (reference sequence). V gave up 0 bases and J gave up 6 bases; unmatched junction bases: 4. The CDR3 consists of 14 residues.

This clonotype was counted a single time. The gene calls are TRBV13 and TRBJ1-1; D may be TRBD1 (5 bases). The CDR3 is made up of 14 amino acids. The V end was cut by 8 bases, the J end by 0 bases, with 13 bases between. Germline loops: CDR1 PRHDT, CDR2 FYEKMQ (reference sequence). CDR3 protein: CASLRGVMNTEAFF. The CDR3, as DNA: TGTGCCAGCCTTAGAGGGGTAATGAACACTGAAGCTTTCTTT.

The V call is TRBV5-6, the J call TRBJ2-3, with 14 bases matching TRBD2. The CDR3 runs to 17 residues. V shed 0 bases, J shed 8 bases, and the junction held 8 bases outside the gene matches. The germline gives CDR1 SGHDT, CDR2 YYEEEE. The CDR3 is CASSLEGLAGVIGTQYF. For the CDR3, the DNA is TGTGCCAGCAGCTTGGAGGGACTAGCGGGAGTCATTGGTACGCAGTATTTT.

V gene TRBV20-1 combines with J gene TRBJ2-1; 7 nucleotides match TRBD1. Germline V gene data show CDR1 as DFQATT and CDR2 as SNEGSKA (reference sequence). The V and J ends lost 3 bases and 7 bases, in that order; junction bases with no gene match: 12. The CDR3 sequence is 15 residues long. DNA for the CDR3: TGCAGTGCTAGGGTTAAGGGGGCTGGTTGGAATGAGCAGTTCTTC. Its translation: CSARVKGAGWNEQFF.

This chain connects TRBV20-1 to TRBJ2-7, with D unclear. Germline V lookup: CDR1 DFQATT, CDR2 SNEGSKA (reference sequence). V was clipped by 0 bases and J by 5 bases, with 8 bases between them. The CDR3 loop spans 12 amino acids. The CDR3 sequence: CSARDEGHEQYF. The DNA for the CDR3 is TGCAGTGCTAGAGATGAAGGGCACGAGCAGTACTTC.

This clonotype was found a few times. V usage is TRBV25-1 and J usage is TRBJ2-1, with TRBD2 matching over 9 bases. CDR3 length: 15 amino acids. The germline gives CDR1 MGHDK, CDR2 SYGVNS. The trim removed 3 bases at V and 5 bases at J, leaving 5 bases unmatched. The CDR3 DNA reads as TGTGCCAGCAGTGATCCGACTAGCGGAGACAATGAGCAGTTCTTC. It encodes CASSDPTSGDNEQFF.

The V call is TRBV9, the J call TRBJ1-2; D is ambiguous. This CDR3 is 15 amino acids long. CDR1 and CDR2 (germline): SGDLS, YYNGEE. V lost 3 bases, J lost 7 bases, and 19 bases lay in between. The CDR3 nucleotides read TGTGCCAGCAGCGCAGTCCCGTGGGGTGAGCTTGGCTACACCTTC. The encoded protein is CASSAVPWGELGYTF.

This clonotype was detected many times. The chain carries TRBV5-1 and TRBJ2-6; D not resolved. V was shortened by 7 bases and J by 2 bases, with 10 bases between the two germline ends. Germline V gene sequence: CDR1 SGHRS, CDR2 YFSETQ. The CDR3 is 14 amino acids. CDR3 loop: CASVMEAGANVLTF. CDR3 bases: TGCGCCAGCGTTATGGAAGCTGGGGCCAACGTCCTGACTTTC.

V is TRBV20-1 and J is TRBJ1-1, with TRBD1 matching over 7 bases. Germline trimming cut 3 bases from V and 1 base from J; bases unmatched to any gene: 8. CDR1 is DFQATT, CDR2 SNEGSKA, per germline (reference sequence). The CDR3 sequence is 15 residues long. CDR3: CSASPRQGGNTEAFF. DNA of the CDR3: TGCAGTGCTAGCCCCAGACAGGGAGGGAACACTGAAGCTTTCTTT.

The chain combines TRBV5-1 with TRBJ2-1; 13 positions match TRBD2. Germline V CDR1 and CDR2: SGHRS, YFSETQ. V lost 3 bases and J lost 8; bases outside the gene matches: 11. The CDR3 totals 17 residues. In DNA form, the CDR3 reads TGCGCCAGCAGCTACGGACTAGCGGGAGTCGTTTGGGATGAGCAGTTCTTC. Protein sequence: CASSYGLAGVVWDEQFF.

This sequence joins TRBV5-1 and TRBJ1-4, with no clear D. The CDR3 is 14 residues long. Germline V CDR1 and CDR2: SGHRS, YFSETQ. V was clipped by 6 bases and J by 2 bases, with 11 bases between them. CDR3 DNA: TGCGCCAGCACGTCGTTTGGGACTAATGAAAAACTGTTTTTT. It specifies CASTSFGTNEKLFF.

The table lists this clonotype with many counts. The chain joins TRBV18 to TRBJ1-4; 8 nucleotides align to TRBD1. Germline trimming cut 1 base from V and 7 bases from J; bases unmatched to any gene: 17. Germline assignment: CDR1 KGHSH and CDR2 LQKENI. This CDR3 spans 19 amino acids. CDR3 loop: CASSPRNSLGQGGSEKLFF. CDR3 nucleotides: TGTGCCAGCTCACCACGAAACTCCCTTGGACAGGGTGGTTCTGAAAAACTGTTTTTT.

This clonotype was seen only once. The chain's CDR3 is CSVALTGSNQPQHF. The CDR3 bases are TGCAGCGTGGCCCTGACTGGTAGCAATCAGCCCCAGCATTTT. The chain is built from TRBV29-1 and TRBJ1-5; D gene uncertain. V lost 6 bases and J 0 bases, leaving 12 bases between the germline ends. Germline-derived CDR1 and CDR2 are SQVTM and ANQGSEA. CDR3 length: 14 residues.